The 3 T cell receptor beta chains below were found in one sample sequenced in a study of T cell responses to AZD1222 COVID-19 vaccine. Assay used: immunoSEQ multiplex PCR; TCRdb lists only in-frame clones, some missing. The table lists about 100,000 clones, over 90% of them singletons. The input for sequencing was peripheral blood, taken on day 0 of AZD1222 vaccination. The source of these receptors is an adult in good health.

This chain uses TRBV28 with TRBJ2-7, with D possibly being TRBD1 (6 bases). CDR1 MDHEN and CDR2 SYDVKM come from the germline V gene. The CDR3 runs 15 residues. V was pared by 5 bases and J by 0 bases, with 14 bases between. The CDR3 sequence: CASSPPDSLSYEQYF. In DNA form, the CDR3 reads TGTGCCAGCAGTCCCCCGGACAGCCTCTCCTACGAGCAGTACTTC. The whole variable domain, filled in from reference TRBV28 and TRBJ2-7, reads DVKVTQSSRYLVKRTGEKVFLECVQDMDHENMFWYRQDPGLGLRLIYFSYDVKMKEKGDIPEGYSVSREKKERFSLILESASTNQTSMYLCASSPPDSLSYEQYFGPGTRLTVT.

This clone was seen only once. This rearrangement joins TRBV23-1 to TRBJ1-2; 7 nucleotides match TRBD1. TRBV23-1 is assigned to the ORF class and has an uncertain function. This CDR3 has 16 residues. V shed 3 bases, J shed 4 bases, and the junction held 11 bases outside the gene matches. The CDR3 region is CASSHLGQVRAYGYTF. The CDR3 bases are TGCGCCAGCAGTCACCTCGGACAGGTGAGGGCCTATGGCTACACCTTC.

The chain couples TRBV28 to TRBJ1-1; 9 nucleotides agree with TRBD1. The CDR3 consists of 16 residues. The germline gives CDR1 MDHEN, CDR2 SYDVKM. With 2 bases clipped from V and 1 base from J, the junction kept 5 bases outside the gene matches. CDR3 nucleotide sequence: TGTGCCAGCAGTTTAGGGGGACAGGGAGGGAACACTGAAGCTTTCTTT. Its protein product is CASSLGGQGGNTEAFF. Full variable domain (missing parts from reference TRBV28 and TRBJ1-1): DVKVTQSSRYLVKRTGEKVFLECVQDMDHENMFWYRQDPGLGLRLIYFSYDVKMKEKGDIPEGYSVSREKKERFSLILESASTNQTSMYLCASSLGGQGGNTEAFFGQGTRLTVV.